Here is one T cell receptor beta chain with its context. The data were taken from a study of CD8 T cells in ankylosing spondylitis. TCRdb processed the 5' RACE reads anew with MiXCR; each CDR3 protein has one entry. The sample shows under 150,000 distinct CDR3 sequences, roughly 8.3% of them seen only once. CDR3 length: 13 amino acids. From germline, CDR1 is MNHNS and CDR2 SASEGT. The V and J ends lost 6 bases and 7 bases respectively, with 13 bases between them. The sequencing sample was made of synovial fluid, either unsorted or a sorted T cell fraction (not recorded which). The TCR comes from a male donor with ankylosing spondylitis. V gene TRBV6-1 combines with J gene TRBJ1-5; no firm D call. CDR3 sequence reads: CASRETKEQPQHF. The DNA of the CDR3 is TGTGCCAGCAGAGAGACAAAGGAACAGCCCCAGCATTTT.